The next 18 T cell receptor beta chains were all read from a single sample in a study of CD8 T cells in Susac syndrome. Random hexamers were used to reverse transcribe an amount of about 0.5 to 1 ug RNA. TCRdb analysed the immunoSEQ multiplex PCR reads with MiXCR anew, one entry per CDR3 protein. The sample includes 300,000 or so distinct CDR3 sequences, about 91% of them seen just once. Material: CD4+ T cells from PBMCs. Receptor source: a human donor with multiple sclerosis.

This rearrangement joins TRBV2 to TRBJ1-1; D remains ambiguous. Trimming cost V 4 bases and J 3 bases, with 9 bases left between them. The CDR3 has 13 amino acids. Germline assignment: CDR1 SNHLY and CDR2 FYNNEI. CDR3 amino acids: CASSVQPYTEAFF. CDR3 nucleotide sequence: TGTGCCAGCAGTGTGCAGCCCTACACTGAAGCTTTCTTT.

The CDR3 DNA reads as TGTGCCAGCAGCGCCCTACGGTATCCGAGTTGGGAGGAGCAGTTCTTC. This sequence encodes CASSALRYPSWEEQFF. The chain carries TRBV7-2 and TRBJ2-1, with D perhaps matching TRBD2 (5 bases). Germline values: CDR1 SGHTA, CDR2 FQGNSA. V was pared by 5 bases and J by 10 bases, with 24 bases between. This CDR3 contains 16 residues. The full variable domain, its missing parts supplied by reference TRBV7-2 and TRBJ2-1, is GAGVSQSPSNKVTEKGKDVELRCDPISGHTALYWYRQSLGQGLEFLIYFQGNSAPDKSGLPSDRFSAERTGGSVSTLTIQRTQQEDSAVYLCASSALRYPSWEEQFFGPGTRLTVL.

The chain combines TRBV2 with TRBJ2-3; D may be TRBD2 (6 bases). Germline CDR1 is SNHLY and CDR2 is FYNNEI. CDR3 size: 16 residues. Trimming shortened V by 1 base and J by 2 bases, and 13 bases separated the two germline ends. The CDR3 sequence is CASSEGLGSSTDTQYF. In nucleotides, the CDR3 is TGTGCCAGCAGTGAAGGACTAGGGAGTTCCACAGATACGCAGTATTTT.

This clonotype appeared a single time. The rearrangement joins TRBV20-1 to TRBJ1-1, with D maybe TRBD1 (6 bases). V was cut by 3 bases and J by 5 bases, with 22 bases left in between. Germline V gives CDR1 DFQATT, CDR2 SNEGSKA (reference sequence). The CDR3 runs to 16 residues. The CDR3 nucleotides are TGCAGTGCTAGGGGCCGTCCGACACCAAGGGGGACTGAAGCTTTCTTT. Translating gives CSARGRPTPRGTEAFF.

The genes are TRBV20-1 and TRBJ2-3; D is undetermined. CDR1 and CDR2 from the germline V gene are DFQATT and SNEGSKA (reference sequence). The CDR3 has 11 residues. Deletions cut 5 bases from V and 9 bases from J, with 12 bases between. CDR3 region: CSALQGDTQYF. The CDR3 coding sequence is TGCAGTGCTCTTCAAGGTGACACGCAGTATTTT.

The chain combines TRBV20-1 with TRBJ1-2; 10 nucleotides line up with TRBD1. V lost 6 bases to trimming and J lost 8 bases; unmatched junction nucleotides: 18. CDR3 length equals 16 residues. CDR1 and CDR2 (germline): DFQATT, SNEGSKA (reference sequence). The CDR3 is CSARPGTGAPRSGYTF. In nucleotides, the CDR3 is TGCAGTGCCCGTCCCGGGACAGGGGCCCCTCGGTCGGGCTACACCTTC.

The CDR3 nucleotides read TGTGCCAGCAGTGAAAAGTGGAATCAGCCCCAGCATTTT. It encodes CASSEKWNQPQHF. The gene calls are TRBV6-1 and TRBJ1-5; D not certain. CDR1 is MNHNS, CDR2 SASEGT, per germline. V was cut by 2 bases and J by 4 bases, with 6 bases left in between. CDR3 length equals 13 residues.

This clonotype was recorded once. The chain joins TRBV5-1 to TRBJ2-1; 11 positions match TRBD2. This CDR3 has 15 amino acids. The J segment lost 7 bases and the V segment lost 4 bases, leaving 7 bases of the junction unmatched. Germline-derived CDR1 and CDR2 are SGHRS and YFSETQ. CDR3 sequence (DNA): TGCGCCAGCAGCCTTGGGACTAGCGGAAAAAATGAGCAGTTCTTC. This gives the protein CASSLGTSGKNEQFF. The full variable domain, rest sourced from reference TRBV5-1 and TRBJ2-1, is KAGVTQTPRYLIKTRGQQVTLSCSPISGHRSVSWYQQTPGQGLQFLFEYFSETQRNKGNFPGRFSGRQFSNSRSEMNVSTLELGDSALYLCASSLGTSGKNEQFFGPGTRLTVL.

The chain joins TRBV30 to TRBJ2-2; D is possibly TRBD1 (6 bases). V gave up 0 bases and J gave up 3 bases, with 14 bases separating them. In germline, CDR1 is GTSNPN, CDR2 SVGIG (reference sequence). This CDR3 spans 16 amino acids. The CDR3 loop is CAWSVGRQGYTGELFF. The CDR3 DNA is TGTGCCTGGAGTGTAGGAAGGCAGGGGTACACCGGGGAGCTGTTTTTT.

The genes are TRBV7-3 and TRBJ2-3; D is possibly TRBD1 or TRBD2 (5 bases each). CDR1 SGHTA and CDR2 FQGTGA come from the germline V gene. V was trimmed by 0 bases and J by 1 base, leaving 11 bases between them. The CDR3 totals 16 residues. In DNA form, the CDR3 reads TGTGCCAGCAGCTTAACCCCTTTGGGGGGCACAGATACGCAGTATTTT. It is translated as CASSLTPLGGTDTQYF.

The gene calls are TRBV4-1 and TRBJ2-3, with 11 bases aligning to TRBD2. The length of the CDR3 is 16 residues. CDR1 and CDR2 (germline): MGHRA, YSYEKL. Trimming at V came to 5 bases and at J to 2 bases, leaving 6 bases not matched to a gene. DNA of the CDR3: TGCGCCAGCAGCAAGGGGACTAGCGGAGCCACAGATACGCAGTATTTT. Translation gives CASSKGTSGATDTQYF.

This chain connects TRBV3-1 to TRBJ1-1; 7 bases map to TRBD1. The CDR3 contains 14 residues. Germline loops: CDR1 LGHDT, CDR2 YNNKEL (reference sequence). V lost 1 base and J lost 6; bases outside the gene matches: 5. The CDR3 nucleotides are TGTGCCAGCAGCCAAGGACGACAGGGAGCTGAAGCTTTCTTT. Protein sequence: CASSQGRQGAEAFF.

V usage is TRBV6-2 or TRBV6-3 and J usage is TRBJ2-7, with D maybe TRBD1 (6 bases). The germline V and J ends were trimmed by 6 bases and 6 bases, with 18 bases remaining between them. The germline V gene has CDR1 MNHEY and CDR2 SVGEGT. The CDR3 loop spans 14 amino acids. CDR3 region: CASRSRTANPEQYF. CDR3 in DNA: TGTGCCAGCAGATCTAGGACAGCCAACCCCGAGCAGTACTTC.

This chain uses TRBV20-1 with TRBJ1-2; D gene uncertain. CDR1 and CDR2 (germline): DFQATT, SNEGSKA (reference sequence). This CDR3 is built from 13 residues. Trimming took off 3 bases at V and 4 bases at J, with 12 bases between the two ends. The CDR3 protein is CSASDEAGYGYTF. For the CDR3, the DNA is TGCAGTGCTAGTGACGAGGCTGGCTATGGCTACACCTTC.

The J gene is TRBJ2-5, the V gene TRBV12-3 or TRBV12-4, with D tentatively TRBD2 (5 bases). The CDR3 has 14 residues. The V end was cut by 3 bases, the J end by 3 bases, with 11 bases between. CDR3 bases: TGTGCCAGCAGTTTTTCGGGGTTTGAAGAGACCCAGTACTTC. Translation: CASSFSGFEETQYF.

The chain employs TRBV5-4 and TRBJ2-7; D remains unclear. Trimming pared 4 bases from V and 4 bases from J, leaving 15 bases between. Germline lookup yields CDR1 SGHNT and CDR2 YYREEE (reference sequence). This CDR3 has 14 amino acids. CDR3 nucleotide sequence: TGTGCCAGCAGCGACCGGAGTACCCCTTACGAGCAGTACTTC. This encodes CASSDRSTPYEQYF.

The chain has TRBV20-1 and TRBJ2-4; no clear D. Germline V gene lookup returns CDR1 DFQATT and CDR2 SNEGSKA (reference sequence). V lost 1 base, J lost 0 bases, and 10 bases lay in between. The CDR3 consists of 15 residues. The CDR3 region has the DNA TGCAGTGCTAGAGCACAGACCCTAGCCAAAAACATTCAGTACTTC. Amino acids: CSARAQTLAKNIQYF.

The rearrangement joins TRBV4-3 to TRBJ2-4; tentatively, D is TRBD1 (5 bases). The germline V and J ends were trimmed by 1 base and 0 bases, with 13 bases remaining between them. CDR3 length: 17 amino acids. Germline values: CDR1 LGHNA, CDR2 YSLEER. The CDR3 DNA reads TGCGCCAGCAGCCAAGGGGCAGGGCAATTAGCCAAAAACATTCAGTACTTC. The encoded protein is CASSQGAGQLAKNIQYF.